The clone carrying this T cell receptor (beta chain) was recorded a few times. What it recognizes is unknown. This entry belongs to a study of T cells after yellow fever vaccination. Study findings and constraints: Peaking faster, on day 5 versus 15, the secondary response was nonetheless weaker.

The CDR3 has 14 residues. In germline, CDR1 is LGHNA, CDR2 YNFKEQ. V was clipped by 1 base and J by 6 bases, with 12 bases between them. Generation of TCR cDNA used 5'RACE template switching (which added a universal primer site and UMIs). TCRdb reprocessed the 5' RACE reads via MiXCR and lists one record per CDR3 protein. The sample comprises some 560,000 distinct CDR3 sequences, around 16% of which are singletons, and around 15% rests with the top ten. The chain uses TRBV4-2 and TRBJ1-2; tentatively, D is TRBD1 (5 bases). This TCR was recovered from a man aged 18 to 29 who received the YFV17D yellow fever vaccine. Here the sequenced sample was PBMCs, taken 5 days after the first yellow fever vaccination. CDR3 nucleotides: TGTGCCAGCAGCCAAGTAGGGGAAGGAGATGGCTACACCTTC. Amino acids: CASSQVGEGDGYTF.